A single sample is the source of the 8 T cell receptor beta chains below, sequenced in a study of T cell responses to AZD1222 COVID-19 vaccine. The data were produced by immunoSEQ multiplex PCR, yet TCRdb's version contains in-frame clones alone and is incomplete. This repertoire shows 150,000 to 180,000 clones, roughly nine tenths found once; its top ten account for 5.5% to 8%. The starting material was peripheral blood, obtained after recovery from COVID-19. The origin of the receptors is an adult who had recovered from COVID-19.

This chain links TRBV6-6 with TRBJ1-1; weak D call: TRBD1 (5 bases). Per the germline V gene, CDR1 is MNHNY and CDR2 is SVGAGI (reference sequence). The CDR3 spans 12 residues. The ends were cut back, 10 bases at V and 4 bases at J, with 13 bases in the middle. The CDR3 reads CAIMGGSTEAFF. The CDR3 coding sequence is TGTGCCATCATGGGGGGAAGCACTGAAGCTTTCTTT.

V gene TRBV3-1 (or the pseudogene TRBV3-2) combines with J gene TRBJ1-3; D is unresolved. CDR3 size: 14 residues. Germline V lookup: CDR1 LGHDT, CDR2 YNNKEL (reference sequence). The V and J ends lost 4 bases and 0 bases respectively, with 7 bases between them. CDR3 sequence reads: CASSPIVSGNTIYF. CDR3 in DNA: TGTGCCAGCAGCCCTATTGTCTCTGGAAACACCATATATTTT.

The rearrangement joins TRBV2 to TRBJ1-6; D uncertain. This CDR3 is 15 amino acids long. Trimming shortened V by 7 bases and J by 2 bases, and 12 bases separated the two germline ends. Germline lookup yields CDR1 SNHLY and CDR2 FYNNEI. The CDR3, as DNA: TGTGCCAGCACTGCGACCCGGGCCTATAATTCACCCCTCCACTTT. Translating gives CASTATRAYNSPLHF.

This clone was seen just once. The chain uses TRBV5-1 and TRBJ2-3; D is uncertain. The germline V gene has CDR1 SGHRS and CDR2 YFSETQ. V shed 3 bases and J shed 4 bases, with 6 bases lying between them. This CDR3 spans 12 amino acids. The CDR3 reads CASSSLSDTQYF. For the CDR3, the DNA is TGCGCCAGCAGCTCTCTATCAGATACGCAGTATTTT.

This clone is judged medium-sized (0.01 to 0.1%). The CDR3 nucleotides read TGTGCCAGCAGCGTAGACGGGGGAGGGCCGGAGGGCGAGCAGTACTTC. Its protein product is CASSVDGGGPEGEQYF. This sequence joins TRBV9 and TRBJ2-7, with TRBD2 matching 7 bases. After removal of 0 bases from V and 6 bases from J, the junction contained 12 bases not matched to a gene. From germline, CDR1 is SGDLS and CDR2 YYNGEE. This CDR3 has 16 amino acids.

J is TRBJ2-3 and V is TRBV27, with 8 bases fitting TRBD2. There are 15 residues in the CDR3. Germline V gene data show CDR1 as MNHEY and CDR2 as SMNVEV (reference sequence). With V trimmed by 6 bases and J by 5 bases, 10 bases remained unmatched. The CDR3 coding sequence is TGTGCCAGCAGAATACCCGGGGGGGCCCAAGATACGCAGTATTTT. Its protein product is CASRIPGGAQDTQYF.

This sequence joins TRBV2 and TRBJ1-2, with 12 nucleotides matching TRBD1. Trimming took 2 bases from V and 1 from J; bases not matched to a gene: 5. The CDR3 extends over 17 amino acids. Germline CDR1 and CDR2: SNHLY and FYNNEI. CDR3 protein: CASSERGQGAFNYGYTF. CDR3 sequence (DNA): TGTGCCAGCAGTGAACGGGGACAGGGGGCGTTTAACTATGGCTACACCTTC.

V and J are TRBV18 and TRBJ2-3; D remains ambiguous. CDR3 length: 15 amino acids. Trimming cost V 6 bases and J 0 bases, with 13 bases left between them. The germline gives CDR1 KGHSH, CDR2 LQKENI. The CDR3 here is CASSPIVGSTDTQYF. The CDR3 DNA follows: TGTGCCAGCTCGCCGATCGTTGGGAGCACAGATACGCAGTATTTT.